The TCR beta chain under discussion was sequenced for a study of CD8 T cells in ankylosing spondylitis. The study's findings and limits: Among TCR beta sequences, a motif of roughly 8 highly homologous variants appeared characteristic of ankylosing spondylitis blood. Existing reports had already noted some motif variants in reactive arthritis synovial fluid and blood. Matched ankylosing spondylitis synovial fluid reportedly contained a significantly enriched population of disease-linked clones.

MiXCR, run by TCRdb on the 5' RACE reads, gives a single entry per CDR3 protein. Of about 300,000 distinct CDR3 sequences listed, roughly 20% are singletons. The germline V gene encodes CDR1 SGHRS and CDR2 YFSETQ. The V end was cut by 0 bases, the J end by 7 bases, with 8 bases between. The CDR3 is made up of 13 amino acids. This clonotype was detected only a few times. Its target is not known. This receptor was obtained from a female donor with ankylosing spondylitis or in good health (not recorded which). The chain links TRBV5-1 to TRBJ2-1; D not resolved. Material for sequencing was blood, either unsorted or a sorted T cell fraction (not recorded which). The CDR3 loop reads CASSLGVGNEQFF. CDR3 coding DNA: TGCGCCAGCAGCTTGGGGGTCGGAAATGAGCAGTTCTTC.